This T cell receptor (beta chain) was captured by sequencing in a study of blood T cell repertoires in COVID-19. The table lists this clone with a count of one. V shed 4 bases and J 5 bases; nucleotides not matched to a gene: 11. The CDR3 extends over 16 amino acids. Germline CDR1 MDHEN, CDR2 SYDVKM. Methods used by the authors: Estimation of nucleated cell counts was performed using reference gene primer amplification. Assay: immunoSEQ multiplex PCR; the TCRdb copy retains only in-frame clones and omits some. V and J calls and clone size follow that table, whereas D and trimming were derived from the DNA. The repertoire has around 250,000 clones, 75% to 90% of them found once; the top ten carry 3.1%. In terms of age and location, participants ranged from about 18 to 89 years and lived in about two dozen US areas. Participant-reported clinical history was the basis for cohort assignment.

The origin of this receptor is a woman aged 40 to 50 who had been exposed to COVID-19. Sequencing was done on a sample of PBMCs or T cells enriched from blood (not recorded which). The chain combines TRBV28 with TRBJ2-5; 9 bases fit TRBD2. The DNA for the CDR3 is TGTGCCAGCAGTTCAACAAAGCGGGGGGAGGGGGAGACCCAGTACTTC. Its translation: CASSSTKRGEGETQYF.